A selection of T cell receptor beta chains follows, all from one sample in a study of shared clonotypes between healthy human individuals. Data came from immunoSEQ multiplex PCR; TCRdb stores just in-frame clones and leaves some out. The sample has about 2 million clones, 85% to 95% seen once. The specimen sequenced was naive CD4+ T cells sorted from blood. The receptors derive from a man aged 18 to 29 in good health. Each CDR3 is given without its conserved first and last residue. A row's size may be missing; if present it is once, few, many or a size class.

TRBJ2-7 NA TRBV2 ASSDSDRTYEQY
TRBJ2-5 NA TRBV5-6 ASSLGLSNQETQY
TRBJ2-3 NA TRBV5-1 ASSPNPSGGGTDTQY
TRBJ2-2 NA TRBV18 ASQNYTSGVFTGELF
TRBJ2-1 NA TRBV6-1 ASSETAVGRGEQF
TRBJ1-1 NA TRBV18 ASSPGTTEAF
TRBJ2-5 NA TRBV29-1 SVRTGKAETQY
TRBJ1-1 NA TRBV28 ASSLWERGSEAF
TRBJ2-5 NA TRBV5-4 ASSLPGTRGGRETQY
TRBJ1-4 NA TRBV5-1 ASSSTGASNEKLF
TRBJ2-7 NA TRBV6-1 ASRGDRGSYEQY
TRBJ2-1 NA TRBV6-1 ASSELAGSNEQF
TRBJ2-2 NA TRBV10-3 AILNTGELF
TRBJ2-7 once TRBV7-2 ASSLGEVKGAAYEQY
TRBJ2-7 NA TRBV2 ARGLAGVPYEQY
TRBJ1-4 NA TRBV6-1 ASRRWAATNEKLF
TRBJ2-3 NA TRBV9 ASSPPGGSTDTQY
TRBJ2-3 NA TRBV5-1 ASSVGSATDTQY
TRBJ1-2 NA TRBV30 AWTQQANYGYT
TRBJ1-5 once TRBV6-6 ASRQDSNQPQH
TRBJ2-5 once TRBV27 ASSIGSGGAKTQY
TRBJ1-4 once TRBV19 ASSIIVGQNEKLF
TRBJ1-1 NA TRBV6-6 ASTPRGGGRNTEAF
TRBJ2-1 NA TRBV19 ASSGGSYNEQF
TRBJ1-2 NA TRBV5-1 ASSPDRVWNDGYT
TRBJ2-7 NA TRBV2 ASSKGQLVYEQY
TRBJ2-5 NA TRBV7-3 ASSERQKIQETQY
TRBJ2-7 NA TRBV6-6 ASRRTSGSAEQY
TRBJ2-3 NA TRBV10-3 AISESPADTQY
TRBJ2-6 NA TRBV5-1 ASSPGAVSGANVLT
TRBJ1-5 NA TRBV30 ACEGQGLGQPQH
TRBJ2-1 NA TRBV6-6 ASTSGSRDEQF
TRBJ1-4 NA TRBV30 AWTGANEKLF
TRBJ2-5 NA TRBV5-1 ASGPGGPAETQY
TRBJ1-3 NA TRBV11-3 ASSLWQGATGNTIY
TRBJ2-1 NA TRBV11-2 ASSLGGLAGVGEQF
TRBJ1-1 NA TRBV7-2 ASRYPGRSEAF
TRBJ1-1 NA TRBV20-1 SALMNTEAF
TRBJ2-2 NA TRBV29-1 SVAHGQAIGELF
TRBJ1-1 NA TRBV30 AWIRGWTEAF
TRBJ2-2 few TRBV19 ASLPQGQGKSGELF
TRBJ2-7 NA TRBV2 ASRPSSGTGFYEQY
TRBJ2-1 NA TRBV7-9 ASSLGGRGDNEQF